These 20 T cell receptor beta chains share one sample of origin, sequenced in a study of breast tumors, draining lymph nodes, adjacent tissues. Samples came from axillary lymph nodes draining the breast cancer. TCRdb used MiXCR to reprocess the multiplex PCR reads, holding one entry per CDR3 protein. The sample has about 130,000 distinct CDR3 sequences, approximately 22% seen once. The material sequenced was axillary lymph node tissue. The receptors come from a female donor with breast cancer. Some clones in this sample may be carry-over from other donors' samples.

This clonotype was seen a handful of times. The V and J genes are TRBV3-1 and TRBJ2-1, with 10 bases that match TRBD2. The germline gives CDR1 LGHDT, CDR2 YNNKEL (reference sequence). V was clipped by 4 bases and J by 5 bases; unmatched bases: 8. This CDR3 comprises 16 residues. CDR3 nucleotide sequence: TGTGCCAGCAGCCGCCTAACTAGCGGGAATAACAATGAGCAGTTCTTC. It encodes CASSRLTSGNNNEQFF.

This clonotype was counted ten times or more. V usage is TRBV19 and J usage is TRBJ2-1; 12 bases match TRBD2. J lost 9 bases, V lost 9 bases, and 9 bases had no gene match. The CDR3 covers 14 residues. CDR1 is LNHDA, CDR2 SQIVND, per germline (reference sequence). The CDR3 bases are TGTGCCAGCGAAAGACTAGCGGGAGACCGTGAGCAGTTCTTC. As protein: CASERLAGDREQFF.

The sample holds a few counts of this clonotype. This rearrangement joins TRBV4-1 to TRBJ2-2; 11 bases map to TRBD2. The CDR3 length is 16 residues. With 3 bases clipped from V and 6 bases from J, the junction kept 6 bases outside the gene matches. Germline V gene lookup returns CDR1 MGHRA and CDR2 YSYEKL. The CDR3 DNA is TGCGCCAGCAGCCACGCCACTAGCGGGAGTCCCGGGGAGCTGTTTTTT. Residues: CASSHATSGSPGELFF.

There are many counts of this clonotype. J is TRBJ1-2 and V is TRBV30, with TRBD1 matching over 7 bases. The V gene end was trimmed by 3 bases and the J gene end by 3 bases; junction bases not matched to a gene: 10. Per the germline V gene, CDR1 is GTSNPN and CDR2 is SVGIG (reference sequence). CDR3 length equals 15 residues. The CDR3 DNA reads TGTGCCTGGAGGGCCACGACAGGGTATGACTATGGCTACACCTTC. It is translated as CAWRATTGYDYGYTF.

This clonotype occurred many times. The junction does not match germline at one end; this may be a read error. This rearrangement joins TRBV7-7 to TRBJ2-5; 9 nucleotides align to TRBD2. The CDR3 is 15 residues long. Germline V gene sequence: CDR1 SSHAT, CDR2 FNYEAQ (reference sequence). CDR3 in DNA: TGTGCTAGCAGCACCGCCTTGAGCGGGAGGGAGACCCAGTACTTC. Its protein product is CASSTALSGRETQYF.

This rearrangement joins TRBV14 to TRBJ2-6; no clear D gene. Germline V gives CDR1 SGHDN, CDR2 FVKESK. The CDR3 loop spans 16 amino acids. V gave up 1 base and J gave up 2 bases, with 9 bases separating them. This CDR3 reads CASSQVSTAGANVLTF. The CDR3 nucleotides read TGTGCCAGCAGCCAAGTTTCCACAGCTGGGGCCAACGTCCTGACTTTC.

This clonotype has at least ten counts. This chain joins TRBV6-1 and TRBJ2-7; 10 bases line up with TRBD1. The CDR3 extends over 15 amino acids. Germline loops: CDR1 MNHNS, CDR2 SASEGT. V was clipped by 5 bases and J by 2 bases; unmatched bases: 6. CDR3 loop: CASSFSGTGAYEQYF. DNA of the CDR3: TGTGCCAGCAGTTTCTCCGGGACAGGGGCCTACGAGCAGTACTTC.

Concerning this clonotype itself: This clone may be a read error of a much larger clone one base away. The chain combines TRBV7-2 with TRBJ1-2, with D possibly matching TRBD1 (5 bases). The CDR3 is 16 residues long. The germline gives CDR1 SGHTA, CDR2 FQGNSA. The germline V and J ends were trimmed by 2 bases and 1 base, with 14 bases remaining between them. Here the CDR3 DNA reads TGTGCCAGCAGCTTAAAGCGCGGGGGGAGTAACTATGGCTACACCTTC. It specifies CASSLKRGGSNYGYTF.

The chain recombines TRBV19 with TRBJ2-1; 8 bases align to TRBD2. Germline-derived CDR1 and CDR2 are LNHDA and SQIVND (reference sequence). Trimming took 5 bases from V and 1 from J; bases not matched to a gene: 4. This CDR3 is built from 15 residues. The chain's CDR3 is CASSVLAGSYNEQFF. The CDR3 coding sequence is TGTGCCAGTAGTGTCCTAGCGGGTTCCTACAATGAGCAGTTCTTC.

This clonotype was found once. This sequence joins TRBV5-1 and TRBJ2-7; no definite D call. Germline loops: CDR1 SGHRS, CDR2 YFSETQ. The CDR3 runs 14 residues. Trimming cost V 0 bases and J 0 bases, with 7 bases left between them. CDR3 amino acids: CASSLVAGSYEQYF. CDR3 DNA: TGCGCCAGCAGCTTGGTTGCTGGCTCCTACGAGCAGTACTTC. The entire variable domain, with the rest obtained from reference TRBV5-1 and TRBJ2-7, is as follows: KAGVTQTPRYLIKTRGQQVTLSCSPISGHRSVSWYQQTPGQGLQFLFEYFSETQRNKGNFPGRFSGRQFSNSRSEMNVSTLELGDSALYLCASSLVAGSYEQYFGPGTRLTVT.

The chain uses TRBV20-1 and TRBJ2-7; possible D gene TRBD2, 6 bases. Germline V gene sequence: CDR1 DFQATT, CDR2 SNEGSKA (reference sequence). The V gene lost 0 bases and the J gene lost 0 bases, with 9 bases spanning the gap. This CDR3 has 14 residues. The CDR3 nucleotides are TGCAGTGCTAGAGATAGGGGAGGCTCCTACGAGCAGTACTTC. It is translated as CSARDRGGSYEQYF.

This clonotype was seen many times. One junction end disagrees with the germline gene, perhaps due to a read error. The chain joins TRBV27 to TRBJ1-2, with 8 nucleotides matching TRBD1. Germline CDR1 reads MNHEY; CDR2 reads SMNVEV (reference sequence). The CDR3 loop spans 13 amino acids. CDR3 in DNA: TGTGCCAGCAGTTTAGAAGGGGACAGGACTCGCTCCTTC. It translates to CASSLEGDRTRSF.

This clonotype has at least ten counts. CDR3: CASSSRQPIQYNEQFF. The CDR3 DNA reads as TGTGCCAGCAGCTCGAGACAACCGATACAGTACAATGAGCAGTTCTTC. The chain couples TRBV5-4 to TRBJ2-1; D is unclear. The CDR3 runs to 16 residues. Trimming shortened V by 3 bases and J by 4 bases, and 17 bases separated the two germline ends. Germline lookup yields CDR1 SGHNT and CDR2 YYREEE (reference sequence).

Notes on this clonotype: A much larger clonotype is one base distant, so this may be a read error. This CDR3 is missing its conserved last phenylalanine or tryptophan, likely due to a read error. The J gene is TRBJ2-7, the V gene TRBV19; D possibly matches TRBD1 or TRBD2 (5 bases each). The CDR3 loop spans 13 amino acids. CDR1 and CDR2 (germline): LNHDA, SQIVND (reference sequence). V lost 7 bases and J 5 bases, leaving 15 bases between the germline ends. CDR3 residues: CASNDGTVDEQYL. Written as DNA, the CDR3 is TGTGCCAGTAACGACGGGACGGTCGACGAGCAGTACCTC.

This clonotype was picked up many times. This chain connects TRBV5-1 to TRBJ2-5; 10 bases line up with TRBD2. The CDR3 has 14 amino acids. Germline CDR1 reads SGHRS; CDR2 reads YFSETQ. V dropped 2 bases and J dropped 5; count of bases not matched to a gene: 3. The CDR3 nucleotides are TGCGCCAGCAGCTTAGCGGGAGGGATGGAGACCCAGTACTTC. Protein sequence: CASSLAGGMETQYF.

This clonotype was observed many times. The chain couples TRBV4-1 to TRBJ1-2; 8 bases are a match to TRBD1. The CDR3 covers 16 residues. The V segment lost 3 bases and the J segment 3 bases; nucleotides outside the gene matches: 9. Germline loops: CDR1 MGHRA, CDR2 YSYEKL. The CDR3 DNA sequence: TGCGCCAGCAGCCAGGGGGGGACAGGTTGGGACTATGGCTACACCTTC. Residues: CASSQGGTGWDYGYTF.

This clonotype occurred many times. The chain carries TRBV12-3 or TRBV12-4 and TRBJ2-1; 12 nucleotides match TRBD2. The CDR3 has 14 amino acids. Germline trimming cut 7 bases from V and 6 bases from J; bases unmatched to any gene: 4. This CDR3 is CASTSTSGSNEQFF. CDR3 in DNA: TGTGCCAGCACCTCGACTAGCGGGAGCAATGAGCAGTTCTTC.

Note on this clonotype: With a much larger clone just one base away, this may be a read error. The conserved closing phenylalanine or tryptophan is absent in this CDR3, likely reflecting a read error. The CDR3 protein is CASRDRGLATTDTQYI. The CDR3 coding sequence is TGTGCCAGCAGGGATAGGGGACTAGCGACAACCGATACGCAGTATATT. V gene TRBV5-4 combines with J gene TRBJ2-3; 10 bases match TRBD2. The V segment lost 5 bases and the J segment 6 bases; nucleotides outside the gene matches: 12. The CDR3 runs 16 residues. In germline, CDR1 is SGHNT, CDR2 YYREEE (reference sequence).

Only one count was recorded for this clonotype. Being one base from a much bigger clone, this may be a read error. CDR3 in DNA: TGTGCCAGTAGTATGCACAGGGATAGAGATGCGCAGTATTTT. It translates to CASSMHRDRDAQYF. The gene calls are TRBV19 and TRBJ2-3, with a weak D call TRBD1 (6 bases). Germline assignment: CDR1 LNHDA and CDR2 SQIVND (reference sequence). The CDR3 contains 14 residues.

This clonotype was found many times. The chain joins TRBV5-6 to TRBJ2-2; 12 nucleotides agree with TRBD2. With 3 bases clipped from V and 3 bases from J, the junction kept 0 bases outside the gene matches. The germline V gene encodes CDR1 SGHDT and CDR2 YYEEEE. The CDR3 extends over 15 amino acids. The CDR3 loop is CASSSSGRDTGELFF. The CDR3 DNA reads TGTGCCAGCAGCTCTAGCGGGAGGGACACCGGGGAGCTGTTTTTT. Together with reference TRBV5-6 and TRBJ2-2, the CDR3 gives the full variable domain: DAGVTQSPTHLIKTRGQQVTLRCSPKSGHDTVSWYQQALGQGPQFIFQYYEEEERQRGNFPDRFSGHQFPNYSSELNVNALLLGDSALYLCASSSSGRDTGELFFGEGSRLTVL.